The 13 T cell receptor beta chains presented below share a single source sample, sequenced in a study of monozygotic twins with inflammatory bowel disease. Reprocessing the 5' RACE reads, TCRdb reports a single entry for every CDR3 protein and omits DNA. This table lists 80,000 or so distinct CDR3 sequences. Sequences were obtained from blood. These receptor sequences come from a human donor with ulcerative colitis or Crohn's disease, or a healthy co-twin of an affected twin (not recorded which).

The chain uses TRBV7-2 and TRBJ1-5; TCRdb designates TRBD1, a call that cannot be tested without DNA. The germline V gene encodes CDR1 SGHTA and CDR2 FQGNSA. CDR3 length equals 17 residues. This chain's CDR3 is CASSPPSAQNSNQPQHF.

V is TRBV3-1 and J is TRBJ2-3. Per the germline V gene, CDR1 is LGHDT and CDR2 is YNNKEL (reference sequence). The CDR3 runs 16 residues. The CDR3 here is CASSQELAGLADTQYF.

The rearrangement joins TRBV7-6 to TRBJ2-3; as DNA is missing, the TRBD2 call by TCRdb cannot be tested. There are 18 residues in the CDR3. From germline, CDR1 is SGHVS and CDR2 FNYEAQ. Here the CDR3 reads CASSLGIGLGSYTDTQYF.

This chain connects TRBV7-3 to TRBJ1-1; without DNA, the TCRdb call of TRBD1 cannot be checked. The CDR3 has 14 amino acids. The germline V gene encodes CDR1 SGHTA and CDR2 FQGTGA. The CDR3 region is CASSSGGGTSEALF.

The CDR3 protein is CASSPISEDAYEQYF. The chain recombines TRBV5-5 with TRBJ2-7. Per germline, CDR1 SGHKS and CDR2 YYEKEE (reference sequence). The length of the CDR3 is 15 residues.

V gene TRBV7-2 combines with J gene TRBJ2-2. Germline V gives CDR1 SGHTA, CDR2 FQGNSA. The CDR3 covers 15 residues. The CDR3 spells CASSSYFGNTGELFF.

The CDR3 is CASSFGQAYEQYF. The gene calls are TRBV11-2 and TRBJ2-7; TCRdb's D gene call, TRBD1, goes unchecked for lack of DNA. There are 13 residues in the CDR3. CDR1 is SGHAT, CDR2 FQNNGV, per germline.

The chain uses TRBV5-5 and TRBJ2-2; the TRBD1 assignment by TCRdb is unverifiable without DNA. This CDR3 region has 16 residues. CDR1 and CDR2 from the germline V gene are SGHKS and YYEKEE (reference sequence). The CDR3 sequence: CASSLGTGAYTGELFF.

V gene TRBV5-6 combines with J gene TRBJ2-3. Germline lookup yields CDR1 SGHDT and CDR2 YYEEEE. This CDR3 is built from 17 residues. The CDR3 sequence: CASTLSPGLAGTDTQYF.

Here the CDR3 reads CASSWQSSGGSDTQYF. The chain couples TRBV7-2 to TRBJ2-3; as DNA is missing, the TRBD2 call by TCRdb cannot be tested. The CDR3 totals 16 residues. Per germline, CDR1 SGHTA and CDR2 FQGNSA.

This chain links TRBV29-1 with TRBJ2-3; checking the TCRdb D call of TRBD1 is not possible without DNA. The germline gives CDR1 SQVTM, CDR2 ANQGSEA. The CDR3 is made up of 13 amino acids. This chain's CDR3 is CDSGGAGTDTQYF.

The genes are TRBV6-2 or TRBV6-3 and TRBJ1-1; there is no DNA to check the TCRdb D call of TRBD1. The CDR3 length is 13 residues. Germline V gene lookup returns CDR1 MNHEY and CDR2 SVGEGT. The CDR3 protein is CASIPGIGTEAFF.

This rearrangement joins TRBV7-9 to TRBJ2-7; TCRdb's D call, TRBD1, is unchecked because there is no DNA. CDR3 size: 13 residues. Germline lookup yields CDR1 SEHNR and CDR2 FQNEAQ (reference sequence). The CDR3 sequence is CASSPRQSYEQYF.